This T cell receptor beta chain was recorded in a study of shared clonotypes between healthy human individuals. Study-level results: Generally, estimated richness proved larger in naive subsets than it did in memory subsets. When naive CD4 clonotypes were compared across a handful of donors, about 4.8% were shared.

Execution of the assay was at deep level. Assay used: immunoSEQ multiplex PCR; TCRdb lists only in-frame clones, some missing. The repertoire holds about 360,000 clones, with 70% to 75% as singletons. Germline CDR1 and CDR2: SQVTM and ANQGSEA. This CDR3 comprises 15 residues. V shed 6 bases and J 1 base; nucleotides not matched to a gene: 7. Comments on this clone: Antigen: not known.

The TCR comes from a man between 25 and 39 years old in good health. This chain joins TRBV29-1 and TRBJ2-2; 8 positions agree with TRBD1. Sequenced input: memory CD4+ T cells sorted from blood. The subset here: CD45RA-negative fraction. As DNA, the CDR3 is TGCAGCGTCGGCAGGACAGGGAGGAACACCGGGGAGCTGTTTTTT. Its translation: CSVGRTGRNTGELFF.